The 23 T cell receptor beta chains below were found in one sample sequenced in a study of tumor-infiltrating lymphocytes in localized non-small cell lung cancer. Assay: immunoSEQ multiplex PCR; the TCRdb copy retains only in-frame clones and omits some. The data show tens of thousands of clones, approximately 85% seen once. The specimen sequenced was lung tumor tissue. These receptors were collected from a human donor with non-small cell lung cancer.

The V call is TRBV6-5, the J call TRBJ2-7; TRBD2 agrees at 10 bases. CDR3 size: 15 residues. Germline CDR1 is MNHEY and CDR2 is SVGAGI. V trimming: 6 bases; J trimming: 1 base; junction bases outside the gene matches: 6. The CDR3 is CASRGAGGISYEQYF. The CDR3 nucleotides are TGTGCCAGCAGAGGAGCGGGGGGGATTTCCTACGAGCAGTACTTC.

This clone occurred once. V is TRBV20-1 and J is TRBJ2-5; D gene uncertain. V lost 6 bases, J lost 5 bases, and 10 bases lay in between. Germline V lookup: CDR1 DFQATT, CDR2 SNEGSKA (reference sequence). This CDR3 is 11 amino acids long. The DNA for the CDR3 is TGCAGTGCCCCCTTTCTGGAGACCCAGTACTTC. Translating it yields CSAPFLETQYF.

The chain employs TRBV5-1 and TRBJ2-7, with D tentatively TRBD1 (6 bases). The V and J ends lost 3 bases and 2 bases respectively, with 12 bases between them. Germline CDR1 SGHRS, CDR2 YFSETQ. The CDR3 covers 14 residues. CDR3 sequence reads: CASSSGQSAYEQYF. In DNA form, the CDR3 reads TGCGCCAGCAGCTCCGGACAGAGCGCCTACGAGCAGTACTTC.

This clone was seen a single time. The chain carries TRBV2 and TRBJ2-7, with 7 bases fitting TRBD1. CDR3 length: 14 amino acids. V shed 3 bases and J 1 base; nucleotides not matched to a gene: 3. Germline CDR1 SNHLY, CDR2 FYNNEI. As DNA, the CDR3 is TGTGCCAGCAGTGAGGGCAGGGGGTCCTACGAGCAGTACTTC. Its translation: CASSEGRGSYEQYF.

This clone was detected only a few times. The chain combines TRBV4-3 with TRBJ1-2; 8 positions match TRBD1. Germline V gene sequence: CDR1 LGHNA, CDR2 YSLEER. This CDR3 region has 17 residues. After removal of 0 bases from V and 3 bases from J, the junction contained 9 bases not matched to a gene. CDR3 bases: TGCGCCAGCAGCCAAGAGCTTTGGACAGGGTGGGACTATGGCTACACCTTC. Translating gives CASSQELWTGWDYGYTF.

The V gene is TRBV30, the J gene TRBJ1-1, with 7 bases fitting TRBD1. CDR1 GTSNPN and CDR2 SVGIG come from the germline V gene (reference sequence). The CDR3 runs 13 residues. After removal of 3 bases from V and 5 bases from J, the junction contained 6 bases not matched to a gene. The CDR3 DNA follows: TGTGCCTGGAGCTCAGGGGGTCGAACTGAAGCTTTCTTT. It is translated as CAWSSGGRTEAFF.

This clone has only one observation. The chain combines TRBV29-1 with TRBJ2-1; D might be TRBD1 (6 bases). Germline values: CDR1 SQVTM, CDR2 ANQGSEA. CDR3 length: 15 amino acids. The germline V and J ends were trimmed by 3 bases and 11 bases, with 23 bases remaining between them. The CDR3 reads CSVDDLTGEQLKQFF. The CDR3 coding sequence is TGCAGCGTTGATGATCTGACAGGTGAACAATTGAAGCAGTTCTTC.

V and J are TRBV10-3 and TRBJ2-5, with 10 bases that match TRBD2. The CDR3 is made up of 16 amino acids. Germline CDR1 is ENHRY and CDR2 is SYGVKD. The V segment lost 2 bases and the J segment 5 bases; nucleotides outside the gene matches: 8. CDR3 residues: CAISEAGSAGGETQYF. DNA of the CDR3: TGTGCCATCAGTGAGGCCGGATCAGCGGGGGGGGAGACCCAGTACTTC.

This chain uses TRBV9 with TRBJ2-5, with a possible D match to TRBD1 (5 bases). CDR3 length equals 16 residues. The germline V and J ends were trimmed by 0 bases and 5 bases, with 17 bases remaining between them. CDR1 SGDLS and CDR2 YYNGEE come from the germline V gene. The CDR3 DNA sequence: TGTGCCAGCAGCGTAGGGGCCAGGGCCGGAGTGGAGACCCAGTACTTC. Its translation: CASSVGARAGVETQYF.

This chain uses TRBV5-1 with TRBJ2-1; 7 bases map to TRBD2. After removal of 3 bases from V and 10 bases from J, the junction contained 7 bases not matched to a gene. The germline V gene has CDR1 SGHRS and CDR2 YFSETQ. This CDR3 is 13 amino acids long. The CDR3 nucleotides are TGCGCCAGCAGCTACTCGGGGGGACGGGAGCAGTTCTTC. This gives the protein CASSYSGGREQFF.

The J gene is TRBJ1-6, the V gene TRBV6-4, with D possibly TRBD1 on 5 matching bases. Germline V gives CDR1 MRHNA, CDR2 SNTAGT. The CDR3 has 20 residues. V lost 3 bases, J lost 6 bases, and 27 bases lay in between. The CDR3 loop is CASSDPLTALAVECNSPLHF. DNA for the CDR3: TGTGCCAGCAGTGATCCCCTGACAGCACTCGCTGTAGAGTGTAATTCACCCCTCCACTTT.

The chain couples TRBV5-8 to TRBJ1-6; no reliable D call. The CDR3 consists of 13 residues. V was pared by 4 bases and J by 11 bases, with 13 bases between. CDR1 is SGHTS, CDR2 YDEGEE, per germline. DNA of the CDR3: TGTGCCAGCAGCCCGATGTTGGACGCACCCCTCCACTTT. This sequence encodes CASSPMLDAPLHF.

The genes are TRBV2 and TRBJ1-5; TRBD1 might be the D (5 bases). The V gene lost 0 bases and the J gene lost 11 bases, with 17 bases spanning the gap. The CDR3 contains 15 residues. Germline CDR1 reads SNHLY; CDR2 reads FYNNEI. The CDR3 sequence: CASSEAQVPSQAQHF. CDR3 bases: TGTGCCAGCAGTGAAGCACAGGTTCCGTCTCAAGCCCAGCATTTT.

The chain is built from TRBV7-9 and TRBJ1-4, with TRBD1 identical over 8 bases. The CDR3 has 16 residues. After removal of 6 bases from V and 0 bases from J, the junction contained 6 bases not matched to a gene. From germline, CDR1 is SEHNR and CDR2 FQNEAQ (reference sequence). CDR3 amino acids: CASRPGQVTTNEKLFF. The CDR3 coding sequence is TGTGCCAGCAGACCGGGACAGGTGACAACTAATGAAAAACTGTTTTTT.

The sample holds a few counts of this clone. V usage is TRBV7-8 and J usage is TRBJ1-4; no definite D call. The V end lost 5 bases, the J end lost 8 bases, and 15 bases lay between the germline ends. The CDR3 runs 14 residues. Per the germline V gene, CDR1 is SGHVS and CDR2 is FQNEAQ. The CDR3 region is CASSRNLRSEKLFF. The CDR3 DNA sequence: TGTGCCAGCAGCCGAAACCTCCGTAGCGAAAAACTGTTTTTT.

The V and J genes are TRBV4-3 and TRBJ1-6, with D perhaps TRBD1 (5 bases). The CDR3 consists of 19 residues. The V and J ends lost 0 bases and 5 bases respectively, with 20 bases between them. The germline V gene encodes CDR1 LGHNA and CDR2 YSLEER. The chain's CDR3 is CASSQDPPWGGVNNSPLHF. In nucleotides, the CDR3 is TGCGCCAGCAGCCAAGACCCCCCCTGGGGGGGGGTGAATAATTCACCCCTCCACTTT.

This rearrangement joins TRBV12-5 to TRBJ2-2, with 7 bases aligning to TRBD1. Germline-derived CDR1 and CDR2 are LGHNT and FRNRAP. This CDR3 comprises 14 residues. V trimming: 3 bases; J trimming: 6 bases; junction bases outside the gene matches: 4. The DNA of the CDR3 is TGTGCTAGTGGTTTTCCGGGACAGCCCGGGGAGCTGTTTTTT. Translation gives CASGFPGQPGELFF.

This chain joins TRBV5-1 and TRBJ1-2; D is undetermined. The CDR3 runs to 12 residues. Germline V gives CDR1 SGHRS, CDR2 YFSETQ. V was pared by 1 base and J by 8 bases, with 9 bases between. The CDR3 region has the DNA TGCGCCAGCAGCTTGTCCCAACGGGGCTACACCTTC. Its translation: CASSLSQRGYTF.

Details on this clone: Because the CDR3's place on the DNA is in doubt, the DNA is left out and the CDR3 is given as listed by TCRdb. This chain connects TRBV10-3 to TRBJ1-2. The CDR3 length equals 14 residues, ends included. CDR1 and CDR2 from the germline V gene are ENHRY and SYGVKD. The chain's CDR3 is CAISDFGPAGGYTF.

Here the CDR3 DNA reads TGCGCCAGCAGCCAAGAGTCGAGTTGGCAGCCCCAGCATTTT. Encoded protein: CASSQESSWQPQHF. V gene TRBV4-1 combines with J gene TRBJ1-5; D is ambiguous. The V end lost 0 bases, the J end lost 7 bases, and 10 bases lay between the germline ends. CDR3 length equals 14 residues. Germline CDR1 is MGHRA and CDR2 is YSYEKL.

V is TRBV30 and J is TRBJ2-3; 9 bases are a match to TRBD2. This CDR3 has 16 residues. Germline V gene data show CDR1 as GTSNPN and CDR2 as SVGIG (reference sequence). V was pared by 1 base and J by 3 bases, with 8 bases of the junction left unmatched. CDR3 residues: CAWSALGAGGTDTQYF. As DNA, the CDR3 is TGTGCCTGGAGTGCGCTCGGAGCGGGGGGTACAGATACGCAGTATTTT.

The rearrangement links TRBV7-2 to TRBJ2-5; TRBD1 agrees at 9 bases. Germline CDR1 reads SGHTA; CDR2 reads FQGNSA. This CDR3 spans 15 amino acids. V shed 1 base, J shed 4 bases, and the junction held 4 bases outside the gene matches. The CDR3 spells CASSLGTTGGETQYF. In nucleotides, the CDR3 is TGTGCCAGCAGCTTAGGGACGACAGGGGGAGAGACCCAGTACTTC.

The chain uses TRBV5-1 and TRBJ2-2; 7 bases agree with TRBD1. This CDR3 has 15 residues. The V segment lost 7 bases and the J segment 4 bases; nucleotides outside the gene matches: 10. Germline CDR1 SGHRS, CDR2 YFSETQ. The CDR3 here is CASETGSLGTGELFF. The CDR3 nucleotides read TGCGCCAGCGAGACAGGGTCCTTGGGCACCGGGGAGCTGTTTTTT.